This record concerns one T cell receptor beta chain sequence. Addition of a universal primer site occurred through template switching, and cDNA carried unique molecular identifiers. TCRdb called the 5' RACE reads again in MiXCR, with one record for every CDR3 protein. The repertoire includes around 490,000 distinct CDR3 sequences, 13% to 15% of them detected once, and less than 0.5% sits in the top ten. The record originates from a study of identical twins. In germline, CDR1 is DFQATT, CDR2 SNEGSKA (reference sequence). V was shortened by 2 bases and J by 5 bases, with 11 bases between the two germline ends. The CDR3 has 13 residues. The same sample was also used in a study of yellow fever vaccine responses in identical twins.

The receptor was isolated from a woman between 18 and 29 years old in good health. The chain joins TRBV20-1 to TRBJ2-3; tentatively, D is TRBD1 (5 bases). The specimen was CD4+ T cells sorted from blood. The CDR3 nucleotides are TGCAGTGCTAGACTCGCGCAGGGAGATACGCAGTATTTT. This gives the protein CSARLAQGDTQYF.